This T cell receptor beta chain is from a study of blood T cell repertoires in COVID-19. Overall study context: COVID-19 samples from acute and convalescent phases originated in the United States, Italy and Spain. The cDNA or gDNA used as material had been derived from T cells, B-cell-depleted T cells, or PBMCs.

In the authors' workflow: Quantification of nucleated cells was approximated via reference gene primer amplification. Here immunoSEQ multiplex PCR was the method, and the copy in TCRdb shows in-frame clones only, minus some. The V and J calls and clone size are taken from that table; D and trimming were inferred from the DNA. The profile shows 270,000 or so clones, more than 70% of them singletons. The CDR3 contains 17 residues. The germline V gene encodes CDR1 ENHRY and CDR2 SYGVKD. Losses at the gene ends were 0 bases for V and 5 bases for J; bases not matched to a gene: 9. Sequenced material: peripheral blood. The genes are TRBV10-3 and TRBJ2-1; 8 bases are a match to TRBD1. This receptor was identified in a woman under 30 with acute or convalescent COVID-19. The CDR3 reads CAISESPRTGFHNEQFF. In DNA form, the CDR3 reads TGTGCCATCAGTGAGTCCCCCAGGACAGGGTTTCACAATGAGCAGTTCTTC.